The 11 T cell receptor beta chains presented below share a single source sample, sequenced in a study of blood T cell repertoires in COVID-19. TCRdb's table, derived via immunoSEQ multiplex PCR, lists solely in-frame clones and lacks some. The sample records 200,000 to 250,000 clones, 70% to 90% being singletons. Material for sequencing was PBMCs or T cells enriched from blood (not recorded which). The receptors stem from a woman aged 25 to 39 who had been exposed to COVID-19.

The chain recombines TRBV6-5 with TRBJ2-1; D might be TRBD1 (6 bases). Trimming left V 0 bases short and J 10 bases short, with 13 bases between. The CDR3 totals 14 residues. Germline V lookup: CDR1 MNHEY, CDR2 SVGAGI. DNA of the CDR3: TGTGCCAGCAGTTACTCGCCTAAGGGGGACGAGCAGTTCTTC. This translates into CASSYSPKGDEQFF.

This clone was observed a single time. The rearrangement links TRBV11-2 to TRBJ2-5; tentative D call: TRBD2 (5 bases). CDR1 SGHAT and CDR2 FQNNGV come from the germline V gene. This CDR3 has 17 residues. The ends were cut back, 4 bases at V and 2 bases at J, with 20 bases in the middle. CDR3 region: CASSSRPQTGNQETQYF. The DNA for the CDR3 is TGTGCCAGCAGCTCCCGGCCCCAGACCGGGAATCAAGAGACCCAGTACTTC.

The rearrangement links TRBV9 to TRBJ1-2; no clear D. Trimming cost V 4 bases and J 4 bases, with 11 bases left between them. The CDR3 extends over 13 amino acids. Germline V gene sequence: CDR1 SGDLS, CDR2 YYNGEE. The CDR3 DNA reads TGTGCCAGCAGCTCCCTCCCGGGCTATGGCTACACCTTC. Translation gives CASSSLPGYGYTF.

DNA of the CDR3: TGTGCCACCCGGTCCACAGGGGGCTATGGCTACACCTTC. It translates to CATRSTGGYGYTF. V and J are TRBV24-1 and TRBJ1-2, with 8 bases identical to TRBD1. The CDR3 consists of 13 residues. Germline CDR1 reads KGHDR; CDR2 reads SFDVKD. V shed 9 bases and J 4 bases; nucleotides not matched to a gene: 6.

This clone was seen ten or more times. The chain combines TRBV3-1 (or the pseudogene TRBV3-2) with TRBJ1-2, with 7 positions matching TRBD1. The germline CDR1 and CDR2 sequences are LGHDT and YNNKEL (reference sequence). The CDR3 totals 15 residues. V was pared by 0 bases and J by 4 bases, with 5 bases of the junction left unmatched. CDR3 sequence (DNA): TGTGCCAGCAGCCAAGACGACCGGGACAGCTATGGCTACACCTTC. This gives the protein CASSQDDRDSYGYTF.

The gene calls are TRBV6-1 and TRBJ1-3; D unclear. Trimming took off 3 bases at V and 0 bases at J, with 12 bases between the two ends. The CDR3 consists of 16 residues. Per germline, CDR1 MNHNS and CDR2 SASEGT. CDR3 bases: TGTGCCAGCAGTGACACTTATAAACTCTCTGGAAACACCATATATTTT. It yields the protein CASSDTYKLSGNTIYF.

This clone was detected ten times or more. The chain uses TRBV5-1 and TRBJ2-5; 10 nucleotides line up with TRBD2. The CDR3 consists of 17 residues. The J segment lost 3 bases and the V segment lost 1 base, leaving 9 bases of the junction unmatched. CDR1 and CDR2 from the germline V gene are SGHRS and YFSETQ. The CDR3 DNA is TGCGCCAGCAGCTTGTCATTAGCGGGGGGAAATAAAGAGACCCAGTACTTC. Amino acid sequence: CASSLSLAGGNKETQYF.

This chain connects TRBV11-3 to TRBJ2-3, with 11 bases lining up with TRBD2. The CDR3 totals 16 residues. Per germline, CDR1 SGHNT and CDR2 YENEEA. Germline trimming cut 5 bases from V and 4 bases from J; bases unmatched to any gene: 8. This CDR3 is CASSARLAGFPDTQYF. As DNA, the CDR3 is TGTGCCAGCAGCGCAAGACTAGCGGGGTTCCCAGATACGCAGTATTTT.

This chain uses TRBV2 with TRBJ2-7, with D unresolved. Trimming left V 1 base short and J 4 bases short, with 5 bases between. This CDR3 has 12 residues. CDR1 and CDR2 (germline): SNHLY, FYNNEI. The CDR3, as DNA: TGTGCCAGCAGTGAAGAGGAGTACGAGCAGTACTTC. This sequence encodes CASSEEEYEQYF.

The gene calls are TRBV5-5 and TRBJ1-2; tentative D call: TRBD1 (5 bases). This CDR3 has 16 amino acids. V was pared by 1 base and J by 4 bases, with 17 bases between. In germline, CDR1 is SGHKS, CDR2 YYEKEE (reference sequence). For the CDR3, the DNA is TGTGCCAGCAGCTTGCCCCCTTTCCAGGGATCCTATGGCTACACCTTC. The encoded protein is CASSLPPFQGSYGYTF.

J is TRBJ2-3 and V is TRBV14; weak D call: TRBD1 (5 bases). The CDR3 consists of 15 residues. The V gene lost 1 base and the J gene lost 4 bases, with 12 bases spanning the gap. Germline assignment: CDR1 SGHDN and CDR2 FVKESK. Here the CDR3 reads CASSQVQGFPDTQYF. The DNA for the CDR3 is TGTGCCAGCAGCCAAGTTCAGGGATTCCCAGATACGCAGTATTTT.